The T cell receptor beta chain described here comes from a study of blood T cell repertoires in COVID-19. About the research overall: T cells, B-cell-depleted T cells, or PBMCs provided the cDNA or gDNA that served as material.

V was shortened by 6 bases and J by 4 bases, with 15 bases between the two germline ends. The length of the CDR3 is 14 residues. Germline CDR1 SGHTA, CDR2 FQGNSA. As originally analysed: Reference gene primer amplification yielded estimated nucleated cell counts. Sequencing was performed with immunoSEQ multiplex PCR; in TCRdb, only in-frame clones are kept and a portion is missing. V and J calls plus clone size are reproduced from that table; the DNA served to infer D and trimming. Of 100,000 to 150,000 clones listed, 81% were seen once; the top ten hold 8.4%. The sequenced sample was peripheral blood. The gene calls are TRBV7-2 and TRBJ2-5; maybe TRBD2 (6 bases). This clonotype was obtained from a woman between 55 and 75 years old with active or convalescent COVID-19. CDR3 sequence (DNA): TGTGCCAGCAGGTTGACTTTGGGGGGAGAGACCCAGTACTTC. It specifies CASRLTLGGETQYF. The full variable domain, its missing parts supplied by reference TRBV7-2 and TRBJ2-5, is GAGVSQSPSNKVTEKGKDVELRCDPISGHTALYWYRQSLGQGLEFLIYFQGNSAPDKSGLPSDRFSAERTGGSVSTLTIQRTQQEDSAVYLCASRLTLGGETQYFGPGTRLLVL.